These 29 T cell receptor beta chains came from one sample sequenced in a study of identical twins. TCRdb fed the 5' RACE reads into MiXCR, producing one record per CDR3 protein. The sample has about 810,000 distinct CDR3 sequences, 10% to 15% seen once; the top ten hold around 1.5%. These data also featured in a second study, about yellow fever vaccine responses in identical twins.

Sequencing was performed on PBMCs. Source of these receptors: a woman aged 18 to 35 in good health.

The sample holds many counts of this clonotype. The chain is built from TRBV20-1 and TRBJ2-2, with a possible D match to TRBD2 (5 bases). The CDR3 is 13 residues long. From germline, CDR1 is DFQATT and CDR2 SNEGSKA (reference sequence). The CDR3 spells CSYSDLNTGELFF. DNA for the CDR3: TGCAGCTATAGCGATCTGAACACCGGGGAGCTGTTTTTT.

A few counts support this clonotype. J is TRBJ2-3 and V is TRBV20-1; 8 bases fit TRBD1. Germline V lookup: CDR1 DFQATT, CDR2 SNEGSKA (reference sequence). V gave up 6 bases and J gave up 5 bases; unmatched junction bases: 4. There are 12 residues in the CDR3. The CDR3 nucleotides read TGCAGTGCCGCCACAGGGGGAGATACGCAGTATTTT. It codes for CSAATGGDTQYF.

This clonotype has ten or more counts. The chain joins TRBV7-2 to TRBJ2-1, with TRBD2 matching over 9 bases. Per the germline V gene, CDR1 is SGHTA and CDR2 is FQGNSA. CDR3 length: 16 amino acids. J was trimmed by 7 bases and V by 2 bases; bases with no gene match: 9. This CDR3 is CASSLSRGGPRNEQFF. In DNA form, the CDR3 reads TGTGCCAGCAGCTTATCGCGGGGGGGGCCCCGAAATGAGCAGTTCTTC.

V gene TRBV5-1 combines with J gene TRBJ1-1; D perhaps matches TRBD1 (5 bases). Germline CDR1 reads SGHRS; CDR2 reads YFSETQ. Trimming cost V 4 bases and J 0 bases, with 7 bases left between them. This CDR3 region has 13 residues. The CDR3, as DNA: TGCGCCAGCAGCCAACAGGTGAACACTGAAGCTTTCTTT. Amino acid sequence: CASSQQVNTEAFF.

The table lists this clonotype with a few counts. DNA of the CDR3: TGTGCCAGCAGAGCCGGTCCAGGGTCCTCCTACAATGAGCAGTTCTTC. It is translated as CASRAGPGSSYNEQFF. J is TRBJ2-1 and V is TRBV6-1; D might be TRBD1 (5 bases). Germline V lookup: CDR1 MNHNS, CDR2 SASEGT. The CDR3 is made up of 16 amino acids. Trimming took 6 bases from V and 0 from J, leaving 15 bases between them.

The chain joins TRBV9 to TRBJ1-3; D might be TRBD1 (5 bases). CDR1 SGDLS and CDR2 YYNGEE come from the germline V gene. V was shortened by 0 bases and J by 3 bases, with 13 bases between the two germline ends. The CDR3 runs to 16 residues. Here the CDR3 reads CASSVAPGSDGNTIYF. The CDR3 DNA reads TGTGCCAGCAGCGTAGCCCCAGGGTCGGATGGAAACACCATATATTTT.

This chain links TRBV6-5 with TRBJ2-5; D perhaps matches TRBD2 (6 bases). Germline V CDR1 and CDR2: MNHEY, SVGAGI. The V gene lost 0 bases and the J gene lost 2 bases, with 13 bases spanning the gap. The CDR3 is made up of 16 amino acids. Here the CDR3 DNA reads TGTGCCAGCAGTTACTCGTTGCGGGGAAGACAAGAGACCCAGTACTTC. Translation gives CASSYSLRGRQETQYF.

The rearrangement links TRBV24-1 to TRBJ1-5; 11 bases fit TRBD1. CDR1 KGHDR and CDR2 SFDVKD come from the germline V gene. J lost 6 bases, V lost 5 bases, and 8 bases had no gene match. CDR3 length: 16 residues. The CDR3 DNA is TGTGCCACCAGTGTCAAGGACAGGGGGCTGAGTCAGCCCCAGCATTTT. Its protein product is CATSVKDRGLSQPQHF.

This clonotype occurred a few times. In DNA, the CDR3 is TGTGCCACCAGCAGAGATAAAGGAGAGCAGTTCTTC. Residues: CATSRDKGEQFF. V and J are TRBV15 and TRBJ2-1; no reliable D call. The germline V gene has CDR1 LNHNV and CDR2 YYDKDF (reference sequence). V dropped 0 bases and J dropped 10 bases, with 7 bases sitting between them. This CDR3 is built from 12 residues. The full variable domain, with the rest looked up from reference TRBV15 and TRBJ2-1, is DAMVIQNPRYQVTQFGKPVTLSCSQTLNHNVMYWYQQKSSQAPKLLFHYYDKDFNNEADTPDNFQSRRPNTSFCFLDIRSPGLGDTAMYLCATSRDKGEQFFGPGTRLTVL.

This clonotype has at least ten counts. V is TRBV3-1 and J is TRBJ2-3, with D perhaps matching TRBD2 (6 bases). Germline loops: CDR1 LGHDT, CDR2 YNNKEL (reference sequence). The CDR3 has 13 residues. Trimming cost V 0 bases and J 10 bases, with 11 bases left between them. CDR3 DNA sequence: TGTGCCAGCAGCCAAGATCCGACTAGTTCGCAGTATTTT. Translating it yields CASSQDPTSSQYF.

The chain couples TRBV12-3 or TRBV12-4 to TRBJ2-1, with D perhaps matching TRBD2 (5 bases). V was clipped by 6 bases and J by 9 bases, with 12 bases between them. The CDR3 is made up of 12 amino acids. This CDR3 reads CASRELVTEQFF. In DNA form, the CDR3 reads TGTGCCAGCAGAGAACTAGTAACTGAGCAGTTCTTC.

V and J are TRBV29-1 and TRBJ2-3; D may match TRBD1 or TRBD2 (5 bases each). Per germline, CDR1 SQVTM and CDR2 ANQGSEA. The germline V and J ends were trimmed by 3 bases and 10 bases, with 14 bases remaining between them. This CDR3 contains 12 residues. In DNA form, the CDR3 reads TGCAGCGTTGAGGATGGGGGAGTGGCGCAGTATTTT. Translation gives CSVEDGGVAQYF.

CDR3 sequence: CASSSGTSGSQYF. CDR3 DNA sequence: TGCGCCAGCAGCTCCGGGACTAGCGGTTCGCAGTATTTT. The chain is built from TRBV5-1 and TRBJ2-3; the match to TRBD2 covers 11 bases. The germline CDR1 and CDR2 sequences are SGHRS and YFSETQ. This CDR3 is built from 13 residues. V lost 3 bases and J lost 10; bases outside the gene matches: 4. The whole variable domain, remainder taken from reference TRBV5-1 and TRBJ2-3, is KAGVTQTPRYLIKTRGQQVTLSCSPISGHRSVSWYQQTPGQGLQFLFEYFSETQRNKGNFPGRFSGRQFSNSRSEMNVSTLELGDSALYLCASSSGTSGSQYFGPGTRLTVL.

This clonotype has a handful of counts. The J gene is TRBJ1-5, the V gene TRBV24-1; D remains ambiguous. V was cut by 3 bases and J by 7 bases, with 12 bases left in between. CDR3 length equals 14 residues. CDR1 and CDR2 from the germline V gene are KGHDR and SFDVKD. Here the CDR3 DNA reads TGTGCCACCAGTGATCCGAGGGTTGGGCAGCCCCAGCATTTT. Amino acid sequence: CATSDPRVGQPQHF.

This chain uses TRBV27 with TRBJ2-2; the match to TRBD1 covers 7 bases. CDR3 length: 13 residues. V shed 7 bases and J 7 bases; nucleotides not matched to a gene: 6. The germline V gene encodes CDR1 MNHEY and CDR2 SMNVEV (reference sequence). DNA for the CDR3: TGTGCCAGCAAAAGGGGGCTTGGCGGGGAGCTGTTTTTT. Translating gives CASKRGLGGELFF.

This clonotype was seen only a few times. This chain links TRBV7-9 with TRBJ2-7; no definite D call. Trimming stripped 3 bases from V and 3 bases from J, with 15 bases between. Germline loops: CDR1 SEHNR, CDR2 FQNEAQ (reference sequence). This CDR3 region has 15 residues. The chain's CDR3 is CASSFGPPEIYEQYV. DNA of the CDR3: TGTGCCAGCAGCTTCGGGCCGCCTGAGATCTACGAGCAGTACGTC.

The genes are TRBV2 and TRBJ2-7, with D maybe TRBD2 (5 bases). Germline CDR1 is SNHLY and CDR2 is FYNNEI. Trimming took 8 bases from V and 6 from J, leaving 11 bases between them. This CDR3 has 11 residues. The CDR3 region has the DNA TGTGCCAGCCTAGGGAGTACCGAGCAGTACTTC. Translation: CASLGSTEQYF. Full variable domain (rest looked up from reference TRBV2 and TRBJ2-7): EPEVTQTPSHQVTQMGQEVILRCVPISNHLYFYWYRQILGQKVEFLVSFYNNEISEKSEIFDDQFSVERPDGSNFTLKIRSTKLEDSAMYFCASLGSTEQYFGPGTRLTVT.

J is TRBJ1-6 and V is TRBV20-1; TRBD1 matches 7 bases. The CDR3 spans 16 residues. Germline loops: CDR1 DFQATT, CDR2 SNEGSKA (reference sequence). V lost 1 base and J lost 6; bases outside the gene matches: 9. The CDR3 DNA follows: TGCAGTGCTAGAGGATCAGGGGGTCTAAGTAATTCACCCCTCCACTTT. It specifies CSARGSGGLSNSPLHF.

This clonotype has only a few counts. V and J are TRBV6-5 and TRBJ1-2; D is undetermined. The V gene's germline CDR1 is MNHEY and CDR2 SVGAGI. V lost 2 bases and J lost 3, with 13 bases in between. The CDR3 has 15 amino acids. Written as DNA, the CDR3 is TGTGCCAGCAGTTACAACCCGACTGGGTACTATGGCTACACCTTC. Its protein product is CASSYNPTGYYGYTF.

This clonotype was counted only a few times. The V and J genes are TRBV20-1 and TRBJ2-7; D possibly corresponds to TRBD1 (5 bases). CDR1 is DFQATT and CDR2 is SNEGSKA in the germline V gene (reference sequence). This CDR3 comprises 11 residues. V gave up 6 bases and J gave up 2 bases, with 8 bases separating them. The CDR3 here is CSAQGPYEQYV. The DNA for the CDR3 is TGCAGTGCGCAGGGTCCCTACGAGCAGTACGTC.

This clonotype occurred a few times. This chain links TRBV7-2 with TRBJ2-3; D uncertain. Trimming left V 5 bases short and J 0 bases short, with 12 bases between. Germline-derived CDR1 and CDR2 are SGHTA and FQGNSA. This CDR3 is built from 15 residues. The CDR3 nucleotides are TGTGCCAGCAGCCCCAGGCCGGTCAGCACAGATACGCAGTATTTT. Translating it yields CASSPRPVSTDTQYF.

This clonotype showed up many times. The gene calls are TRBV7-2 and TRBJ2-5, with D uncertain. Germline V gene data show CDR1 as SGHTA and CDR2 as FQGNSA. V was cut by 1 base and J by 2 bases, with 11 bases left in between. CDR3 size: 15 residues. DNA for the CDR3: TGTGCCAGCAGCTTAGGCACAGACAAACAAGAGACCCAGTACTTC. It specifies CASSLGTDKQETQYF. Full variable domain (outside the CDR3, taken from reference TRBV7-2 and TRBJ2-5): GAGVSQSPSNKVTEKGKDVELRCDPISGHTALYWYRQSLGQGLEFLIYFQGNSAPDKSGLPSDRFSAERTGGSVSTLTIQRTQQEDSAVYLCASSLGTDKQETQYFGPGTRLLVL.

This clonotype was picked up many times. The chain uses TRBV20-1 and TRBJ2-5; D remains ambiguous. Germline CDR1 is DFQATT and CDR2 is SNEGSKA (reference sequence). The CDR3 loop spans 13 amino acids. The germline V and J ends were trimmed by 1 base and 5 bases, with 11 bases remaining between them. The CDR3 DNA sequence: TGCAGTGCTAGAGTAGGCCTTGGGGAGACCCAGTACTTC. It translates to CSARVGLGETQYF.

This clonotype has ten or more counts. The CDR3 DNA is TGTGCCAGCAGTTCAAGCCCTGACTATGGCTACACCTTC. It yields the protein CASSSSPDYGYTF. The chain recombines TRBV12-3 or TRBV12-4 with TRBJ1-2; D is undetermined. Trimming shortened V by 4 bases and J by 3 bases, and 9 bases separated the two germline ends. The CDR3 loop spans 13 amino acids.

The chain carries TRBV12-3 or TRBV12-4 and TRBJ2-3; D may be TRBD2 (5 bases). The CDR3 is 16 residues long. Deletions cut 5 bases from V and 1 base from J, with 16 bases between. CDR3 protein: CASSPGRLWGTDTQYF. CDR3 bases: TGTGCCAGCAGTCCCGGCCGACTATGGGGCACAGATACGCAGTATTTT.

This clonotype has ten or more counts. The chain recombines TRBV11-2 with TRBJ1-2; tentatively, D is TRBD1 (6 bases). Germline values: CDR1 SGHAT, CDR2 FQNNGV. V lost 5 bases and J 0 bases, leaving 10 bases between the germline ends. The CDR3 is made up of 14 amino acids. CDR3 DNA sequence: TGTGCCAGCAGCCAGGGGACGTCTAACTATGGCTACACCTTC. This gives the protein CASSQGTSNYGYTF.

This chain joins TRBV28 and TRBJ1-1; tentative D call: TRBD1 (6 bases). The ends were cut back, 3 bases at V and 4 bases at J, with 27 bases in the middle. The CDR3 is 19 residues long. From germline, CDR1 is MDHEN and CDR2 SYDVKM. The CDR3 here is CASSLSRLAPVGRGTEAFF. The CDR3 DNA sequence: TGTGCCAGCAGTTTGAGTCGTTTGGCCCCAGTGGGCAGGGGCACTGAAGCTTTCTTT.

This clonotype was found many times. V is TRBV12-3 or TRBV12-4 and J is TRBJ1-2; 7 bases fit TRBD1. This CDR3 is built from 12 residues. Germline trimming cut 7 bases from V and 7 bases from J; bases unmatched to any gene: 6. The DNA for the CDR3 is TGTGCCAGCACCCGGACAGGATTTGGCTACACCTTC. This encodes CASTRTGFGYTF.

The chain uses TRBV7-2 and TRBJ2-7; 9 bases match TRBD2. The germline CDR1 and CDR2 sequences are SGHTA and FQGNSA. V lost 2 bases and J lost 3; bases outside the gene matches: 11. The CDR3 is 17 amino acids. The chain's CDR3 is CASSLPPGLAGIYEQYF. The CDR3 nucleotides are TGTGCCAGCAGCTTACCCCCCGGGCTAGCGGGGATCTACGAGCAGTACTTC.